This T cell receptor beta chain appears in the sequencing data of a study of blood T cells in healthy people across ages. General study findings and limits: A roughly linear age-dependent decrease characterized TCR beta diversity per million T cells.

To note about this clonotype: Its antigen is still unknown.

With a J-beta primer mix and a sample-barcoded 5' primer, a second PCR ran 7 to 11 cycles. Researchers report that each sample yielded at least 2.5 million CDR3-containing paired-end reads. TCRdb passed the 5' RACE reads through MiXCR, listing each CDR3 protein once. The table shows 1.5 million to 2 million distinct CDR3 sequences, with 28% occurring only once. The V gene end was trimmed by 2 bases and the J gene end by 3 bases; junction bases not matched to a gene: 16. Per the germline V gene, CDR1 is SGHDT and CDR2 is YYEEEE. The CDR3 is 19 residues long. The V and J genes are TRBV5-6 and TRBJ2-1; 8 bases match TRBD2. The sequence was collected from a woman in her thirties in good health. Sequencing was carried out using blood. The CDR3 protein is CASSFVSGPAGVSYNEQFF. In nucleotides, the CDR3 is TGTGCCAGCAGCTTTGTGTCGGGACCAGCGGGAGTAAGCTACAATGAGCAGTTCTTC.